Below are 10 T cell receptor beta chains sequenced from a single sample in a study of CD8 T cells in ankylosing spondylitis (dated by TCRdb to between 2016 and 2019). Libraries were made using 5' RACE. Sequencing was carried out with an Illumina HiSeq 2500. Using fastp at Q25 and MiXCR, TCRdb reprocessed the public reads and kept productive beta chains. Under each unique CDR3 protein, matching rows form one entry showing the most common genes and DNA. The sample contains 150,000 to 200,000 distinct CDR3 sequences, around 13% of them found a single time. More than 15% of the sample rests with the top ten. The sequencing input was blood, either unsorted or a sorted T cell fraction (not recorded which). The receptors stem from a male donor with ankylosing spondylitis or in good health (not recorded which).

This clonotype has only a few counts. The chain uses TRBV27 and TRBJ1-4; D uncertain. The germline gives CDR1 MNHEY, CDR2 SMNVEV (reference sequence). There are 15 residues in the CDR3. Trimming removed 4 bases at V and 0 bases at J, with 9 bases between. The CDR3 DNA sequence: TGTGCCAGCAGTTCCCAGACCACAACTAATGAAAAACTGTTTTTT. Encoded protein: CASSSQTTTNEKLFF. Complete variable domain (other parts from reference TRBV27 and TRBJ1-4): EAQVTQNPRYLITVTGKKLTVTCSQNMNHEYMSWYRQDPGLGLRQIYYSMNVEVTDKGDVPEGYKVSRKEKRNFPLILESPSPNQTSLYFCASSSQTTTNEKLFFGSGTQLSVL.

In its sample, this clonotype was seen a few times. This chain connects TRBV4-1 to TRBJ1-1; 9 bases line up with TRBD1. V dropped 3 bases and J dropped 10; count of bases not matched to a gene: 9. CDR1 is MGHRA, CDR2 YSYEKL, per germline. CDR3 size: 14 residues. This CDR3 is CASSQSGTGRLAFF. In DNA, the CDR3 is TGCGCCAGCAGCCAGTCCGGGACAGGGAGGCTAGCTTTCTTT.

The rearrangement uses TRBV11-2 and TRBJ2-6; 8 bases map to TRBD1. V gave up 1 base and J gave up 0 bases; unmatched junction bases: 8. Germline V gene lookup returns CDR1 SGHAT and CDR2 FQNNGV. The CDR3 sequence is 19 residues long. The CDR3 DNA reads TGTGCCAGCAGCTTAGTACGGGACAGGCCTTACTCTGGGGCCAACGTCCTGACTTTC. It yields the protein CASSLVRDRPYSGANVLTF.

V is TRBV19 and J is TRBJ1-3; maybe TRBD1 (5 bases). Trimming removed 8 bases at V and 2 bases at J, with 16 bases between. The CDR3 is 15 amino acids. CDR1 is LNHDA and CDR2 is SQIVND in the germline V gene (reference sequence). CDR3 in DNA: TGTGCCAGTTCAACGGCGGGGCGCGCTGGAAACACCATATATTTT. This encodes CASSTAGRAGNTIYF.

The sample holds many counts of this clonotype. The chain carries TRBV12-3 or TRBV12-4 and TRBJ2-2, with 7 bases matching TRBD1. The CDR3 spans 14 residues. The V gene end was trimmed by 5 bases and the J gene end by 6 bases; junction bases not matched to a gene: 6. CDR3 nucleotides: TGTGCCAGCAGTCAAACAGGGGAAGCCGGGGAGCTGTTTTTT. It translates to CASSQTGEAGELFF.

This clonotype was seen only a few times. The V and J genes are TRBV3-1 and TRBJ1-1; TRBD1 might be the D (6 bases). The length of the CDR3 is 16 residues. Germline V lookup: CDR1 LGHDT, CDR2 YNNKEL (reference sequence). V lost 3 bases to trimming and J lost 4 bases, with 18 bases between them. The CDR3 here is CASSHSYRDMGTEAFF. The CDR3 DNA reads TGTGCCAGCAGCCATTCCTACAGGGACATGGGCACTGAAGCTTTCTTT.

This chain connects TRBV12-3 or TRBV12-4 to TRBJ2-3; a possible D gene is TRBD1 (7 bases). The CDR3 is 15 residues long. Trimming left V 5 bases short and J 2 bases short, with 14 bases between. CDR3: CASSLRDRFTDTQYF. CDR3 nucleotides: TGTGCCAGCAGTCTGCGGGACAGATTCACAGATACGCAGTATTTT.

With regard to this clonotype: This may arise from a read error, as a much more abundant clone is one base away. This sequence joins TRBV20-1 and TRBJ1-1; unclear D gene. From germline, CDR1 is DFQATT and CDR2 SNEGSKA (reference sequence). This CDR3 comprises 13 residues. V was trimmed by 1 base and J by 3 bases, leaving 9 bases between them. The CDR3 DNA reads TGCAGTGCTAGAGGCAGGAGGGACACTGAAGCTTTCTTT. This translates into CSARGRRDTEAFF.

The sample holds a few counts of this clonotype. The DNA for the CDR3 is TGTGCCAGCAGTCCGGCTGGGACAGGAGGCGACTACGAGCAGTACTTC. Its translation is CASSPAGTGGDYEQYF. The chain uses TRBV12-3 or TRBV12-4 and TRBJ2-7; 8 bases are shared with TRBD1. The CDR3 loop spans 16 amino acids. The junction had 12 bases not matched to a gene; V was cut back by 5 bases and J by 3 bases.

V is TRBV6-1 and J is TRBJ1-2, with 8 bases identical to TRBD1. The CDR3 is 15 amino acids. Germline values: CDR1 MNHNS, CDR2 SASEGT. V lost 3 bases to trimming and J lost 4 bases; unmatched junction nucleotides: 7. The CDR3: CASSDGDRITYGYTF. DNA of the CDR3: TGTGCCAGCAGTGATGGGGACAGGATAACCTATGGCTACACCTTC.